This is a list of T cell receptor beta chains from one sample in a study of T cell repertoires in cytomegalovirus infection. Their antigens remain unidentified. TCRdb processed the reads anew with MiXCR; each CDR3 protein has one entry. The table lists approximately 150,000 distinct CDR3 sequences, 20% to 25% of them singletons. The input for sequencing was CD8+ T cells from cultured PBMCs, taken from culture after CMV antigen stimulation. These receptor sequences come from a human donor in good health (CMV status not recorded). Some clones in this sample may be carry-over from other donors' samples. Both conserved end residues are part of each CDR3. A D gene is named only where the DNA matches it firmly. Clone sizes are given selectively: once, few, many, or a class where the clone is expanded.

TRBJ2-1	TRBD1	-	TRBV7-9	TGTGCCAGCAGCTCCTCTCAGGGGGCAGTTTTCTGGTCCTACAATGAGCAGTTCTTC	CASSSSQGAVFWSYNEQFF
TRBJ2-7	-	few	TRBV7-8	TGTGCCAGCAGCTTAGGGGTTGCAGGGGACGAGCAGTACTTC	CASSLGVAGDEQYF
TRBJ1-5	TRBD1	many	TRBV20-1	TGCAGTGCTAGGGCTCAGGGGGCGGGGTGGCCCCAGCATTTT	CSARAQGAGWPQHF
TRBJ2-6	-	few	TRBV7-6	TGTGCCAGCAGCTTAGGGCCAGGGACCGGGGCCAACGTCCTGACTTTC	CASSLGPGTGANVLTF
TRBJ1-6	-	few	TRBV7-9	TGTGCCAGCAGCCCGGTTCTAGGCAAGTCACCCCTCCACTTT	CASSPVLGKSPLHF
TRBJ2-3	-	-	TRBV7-2	TGTGCCAGCCCCCCCGGCGGTCCGGTTCTCACAGATACGCAGTATTTT	CASPPGGPVLTDTQYF
TRBJ1-5	-	-	TRBV28	TGTGCCAGCAGTCCCCGGGACAATCAGCCCCAGCATTTT	CASSPRDNQPQHF
TRBJ2-3	-	-	TRBV4-1	TGCGCCAGCAGCCAAACCACAGATACGCAGTATTTT	CASSQTTDTQYF
TRBJ2-3	-	-	TRBV12-3/TRBV12-4	TGTGCCAGCAGTCGTCCGGGGGATACGCAGTATTTT	CASSRPGDTQYF
TRBJ2-7	-	-	TRBV4-3	TGCGCCAGCAGCCAAGATAGTCAGGGAAGAGTCGAGCAGTACTTC	CASSQDSQGRVEQYF
TRBJ2-1	TRBD2	many	TRBV7-7	TGTGCCAGCGATCACTCCCCCGCAGCGGGGGTACTCAATGAGCAGTTCTTC	CASDHSPAAGVLNEQFF
TRBJ1-1	-	-	TRBV20-1	TGCAGTGCTACTTTACAGGGAACTGAAGCTTTCTTT	CSATLQGTEAFF
TRBJ2-5	-	few	TRBV12-3/TRBV12-4	TGTGCCAGCACCACGGACGACCGAGAGACCCAGTACTTC	CASTTDDRETQYF
TRBJ2-3	-	many	TRBV7-8	TGTGCCAGCAGCTTAGAAACAGATACGCAGTATTTT	CASSLETDTQYF
TRBJ1-5	TRBD1	-	TRBV6-2/TRBV6-3	TGTGCCAGCAGTGACAGGGCTGGAAATAGCAATCAGCCCCAGCATTTT	CASSDRAGNSNQPQHF
TRBJ2-7	TRBD1	few	TRBV6-1	TGTGCCAGCAGAGAGGGACAGGGTATCTACGAGCAGTACTTC	CASREGQGIYEQYF
TRBJ1-1	-	few	TRBV6-6	TGTGCCAGCATCCCCCTCCCCGGGACCGGGAACACTGAAGCTTTCTTT	CASIPLPGTGNTEAFF
TRBJ1-5	-	-	TRBV12-3/TRBV12-4	TGTGCCAGCAGCGACAGAGAAAGTAGCAATCAGCCCCAGCATTTT	CASSDRESSNQPQHF
TRBJ2-2	-	-	TRBV19	TGTGCCAGTAGTATAGGGGACCCCGGGGAGCTGTTTTTT	CASSIGDPGELFF
TRBJ2-6	TRBD1	-	TRBV7-2	TGTGCCAGCAGCCCTGGACAGGGGGCATGGGGGGCCAACGTCCTGACTTTC	CASSPGQGAWGANVLTF
TRBJ1-1	-	-	TRBV10-3	TGTGCCAACTCGGAGAGGGGCTACAGGGAAACTTCCACTGAAGCTTTCTTT	CANSERGYRETSTEAFF
TRBJ2-7	TRBD1	-	TRBV7-9	TGTGCCAGCAGCCCCCCGGACAGGGGCCACGAGCAGTACTTC	CASSPPDRGHEQYF
TRBJ1-4	-	-	TRBV7-2	TGTGCCAGCAGCTTTATCGGACAGAGTAATGAAAAACTGTTTTTT	CASSFIGQSNEKLFF
TRBJ2-7	-	-	TRBV9	TGTGCCAGCAGCGTCGCTACAGGGAACAATTACGAGCAGTACTTC	CASSVATGNNYEQYF
TRBJ1-3	TRBD1	-	TRBV20-1	TGCAGTGCTGGGGGGTACCTCGGGACAGAGAGGCGGAACACCATATATTTT	CSAGGYLGTERRNTIYF
TRBJ2-7	-	-	TRBV6-2/TRBV6-3	TGTGCCAGTAAAATTGGAACCTTACCTACCTACGAGCAGTACTTC	CASKIGTLPTYEQYF
TRBJ1-2	-	-	TRBV7-8	TGTGCCAGCAGCTCGTCCGGGGGAGCGGGCTACACCTTC	CASSSSGGAGYTF
TRBJ1-4	-	-	TRBV7-6	TGTGCCAGCAGCAGAGGGACTGCCTTAAGCCAAAAACTGTTTTTT	CASSRGTALSQKLFF
TRBJ2-1	-	many	TRBV7-2	TGTGCCAGCAGCTTAGAGAGTAGCTACTCCTACAATGAGCAGTTCTTC	CASSLESSYSYNEQFF
TRBJ2-5	TRBD1	few	TRBV2	TGTGCCAGCAATAGGGGGCCCCAAGAGACCCAGTACTTC	CASNRGPQETQYF
TRBJ1-6	-	-	TRBV7-8	TGTGCCAGCAGCCCCAGGGGAGGAAGTTCACCCCTCCACTTT	CASSPRGGSSPLHF
TRBJ2-3	-	few	TRBV6-1	TGTGCCAGCAGCAGGGGTCTTAGCACAGATACGCAGTATTTT	CASSRGLSTDTQYF
TRBJ2-5	TRBD2	-	TRBV12-3/TRBV12-4	TGTGCCAGCAGTTTCCCGACTAGCGGGGAGACCCTTAGTCAAGAGACCCAGTACTTC	CASSFPTSGETLSQETQYF